Shown below are 28 T cell receptor beta chains from a single sample sequenced in a study of blood T cell repertoires in COVID-19 (TCRdb year 2020). Library preparation employed the immunoSEQ multiplex PCR assay. TCRdb holds this immuneACCESS table with in-frame rearrangements only. Some clones are missing; in checked studies, unresolved V genes explain under half, and the rest has no known cause. The sample table lists 150,000 to 200,000 clones, approximately 80% of them with a count of one. Jointly, the top ten make up roughly 13% of the sample. Specimen: PBMCs or T cells enriched from blood (not recorded which). Receptor source: a woman aged 55-69 years who had recovered from COVID-19.

The DNA of the CDR3 is TGTGCCAGCAGTTTGGGCAGACCGAACACTGAAGCTTTCTTT. Translation: CASSLGRPNTEAFF. V and J are TRBV6-5 and TRBJ1-1; D is unresolved. The CDR3 spans 14 residues. The germline V gene encodes CDR1 MNHEY and CDR2 SVGAGI. With 4 bases removed from V and 1 base from J, the gap between germline ends came to 10 bases.

The chain joins TRBV7-2 to TRBJ2-1; 11 bases fit TRBD2. This CDR3 has 14 amino acids. V was clipped by 5 bases and J by 4 bases; unmatched bases: 1. CDR1 is SGHTA, CDR2 FQGNSA, per germline. The CDR3 DNA reads as TGTGCCAGCAGCACTAGCGGGGGTTACAATGAGCAGTTCTTC. Its translation: CASSTSGGYNEQFF.

A single count supports this clone. The chain combines TRBV19 with TRBJ1-5; 9 nucleotides align to TRBD1. Trimming removed 5 bases from V and 5 bases from J; junction bases left unmatched: 13. Per germline, CDR1 LNHDA and CDR2 SQIVND (reference sequence). The CDR3 is 17 amino acids. Written as DNA, the CDR3 is TGTGCCAGTAGTGACGTACCGTCCGGGACAGGGCATCAGCCCCAGCATTTT. Encoded protein: CASSDVPSGTGHQPQHF.

The chain joins TRBV6-4 to TRBJ1-5; 10 bases are a match to TRBD1. The V segment lost 5 bases and the J segment 3 bases; nucleotides outside the gene matches: 4. The CDR3 is 15 residues long. In germline, CDR1 is MRHNA, CDR2 SNTAGT. Here the CDR3 DNA reads TGTGCCAGCAGTACCGGGACAGGGGACAATCAGCCCCAGCATTTT. Protein product: CASSTGTGDNQPQHF.

The chain employs TRBV2 and TRBJ2-3; 11 bases are a match to TRBD2. This CDR3 is built from 17 residues. Unmatched junction bases numbered 13, after V lost 4 bases and J lost 7 bases. CDR1 and CDR2 (germline): SNHLY, FYNNEI. The CDR3, as DNA: TGTGCCAGCAGTGGTTGGGGAGGACTAGCGGGTTTGTATACGCAGTATTTT. Encoded protein: CASSGWGGLAGLYTQYF.

V usage is TRBV9 and J usage is TRBJ2-2; 8 bases are shared with TRBD2. Trimming at V came to 4 bases and at J to 1 base, leaving 6 bases not matched to a gene. Germline CDR1 reads SGDLS; CDR2 reads YYNGEE. The CDR3 runs 16 residues. The CDR3 nucleotides read TGTGCCAGCAGCCCCACTAGCGGAGGGAACACCGGGGAGCTGTTTTTT. This encodes CASSPTSGGNTGELFF.

This chain connects TRBV19 to TRBJ1-1; D call uncertain. The germline CDR1 and CDR2 sequences are LNHDA and SQIVND (reference sequence). Trimming removed 4 bases from V and 0 bases from J, with 6 bases in between. CDR3 length: 13 residues. The CDR3: CASSNVVNTEAFF. The DNA for the CDR3 is TGTGCCAGTAGTAATGTAGTGAACACTGAAGCTTTCTTT.

This chain's CDR3 is CASSLANPGYTDTQYF. As DNA, the CDR3 is TGCGCCAGCAGCTTGGCGAACCCAGGATACACAGATACGCAGTATTTT. V gene TRBV5-1 combines with J gene TRBJ2-3, with no clear D. V was clipped by 0 bases and J by 2 bases, with 13 bases between them. The CDR3 extends over 16 amino acids. Germline CDR1 SGHRS, CDR2 YFSETQ.

The chain couples TRBV28 to TRBJ2-7; D may be TRBD2 (6 bases). Deletions cut 5 bases from V and 2 bases from J, with 13 bases between. Germline values: CDR1 MDHEN, CDR2 SYDVKM. The length of the CDR3 is 14 residues. The CDR3 DNA is TGTGCCAGCAGTCGCCAGGGACTTACCTACGAGCAGTACTTC. Residues: CASSRQGLTYEQYF.

The CDR3 here is CASSAETDRYGYTF. The CDR3 DNA is TGTGCCAGCAGTGCCGAGACAGATCGGTATGGCTACACCTTC. J is TRBJ1-2 and V is TRBV2, with D possibly TRBD1 on 5 matching bases. Germline V gene lookup returns CDR1 SNHLY and CDR2 FYNNEI. V lost 4 bases, J lost 5 bases, and 14 bases lay in between. The CDR3 length is 14 residues.

The rearrangement uses TRBV2 and TRBJ1-4, with 7 bases that match TRBD1. This CDR3 contains 14 residues. J lost 3 bases, V lost 5 bases, and 3 bases had no gene match. CDR1 is SNHLY and CDR2 is FYNNEI in the germline V gene. The CDR3 coding sequence is TGTGCCAGCAGTAGTGGGACAGCTAATGAAAAACTGTTTTTT. Its translation is CASSSGTANEKLFF.

The rearrangement links TRBV4-2 to TRBJ2-1; tentatively, D is TRBD2 (5 bases). The CDR3 has 15 residues. V was pared by 0 bases and J by 12 bases, with 18 bases between. The germline V gene encodes CDR1 LGHNA and CDR2 YNFKEQ. The CDR3 DNA sequence: TGTGCCAGCAGCCAAGACCGACGGGGAGCGGATGTGCAGTTCTTC. Residues: CASSQDRRGADVQFF.

CDR3 loop: CASSYGRGATDTQYF. As DNA, the CDR3 is TGTGCCAGCAGTTACGGGCGGGGGGCCACAGATACGCAGTATTTT. The chain recombines TRBV6-5 with TRBJ2-3; 8 nucleotides align to TRBD2. The germline CDR1 and CDR2 sequences are MNHEY and SVGAGI. The CDR3 loop spans 15 amino acids. V dropped 2 bases and J dropped 2; count of bases not matched to a gene: 3.

The chain combines TRBV9 with TRBJ2-3; D is ambiguous. Trimming took off 0 bases at V and 9 bases at J, with 8 bases between the two ends. Germline assignment: CDR1 SGDLS and CDR2 YYNGEE. The CDR3 runs 12 residues. The CDR3 region is CASSVGASTQYF. The DNA for the CDR3 is TGTGCCAGCAGCGTAGGGGCGTCAACGCAGTATTTT.

The chain carries TRBV20-1 and TRBJ2-1, with 15 bases identical to TRBD2. Germline V gene data show CDR1 as DFQATT and CDR2 as SNEGSKA (reference sequence). J was trimmed by 7 bases and V by 3 bases; bases with no gene match: 7. This CDR3 is 16 amino acids long. This CDR3 is CSASSTGLAGGNEQFF. The CDR3 region has the DNA TGCAGTGCTAGTAGTACGGGACTAGCGGGAGGAAATGAGCAGTTCTTC.

The rearrangement uses TRBV5-1 and TRBJ2-1; no clear D. Looked up from germline, CDR1 is SGHRS and CDR2 is YFSETQ. V was clipped by 0 bases and J by 8 bases, with 12 bases between them. The CDR3 contains 14 residues. The CDR3 bases are TGCGCCAGCAGCTTGGATTCTGAGTTCTATGAGCAGTTCTTC. Translated: CASSLDSEFYEQFF.

This clone was seen a handful of times. The chain is built from TRBV4-2 and TRBJ2-2; TRBD2 agrees at 11 bases. Germline V gene sequence: CDR1 LGHNA, CDR2 YNFKEQ. This CDR3 spans 18 amino acids. Trimming at V came to 4 bases and at J to 6 bases, leaving 13 bases not matched to a gene. For the CDR3, the DNA is TGTGCCAGCAGCCCGACGGGAATAGCGGGAGGGGTGTCCGGGGAGCTGTTTTTT. This codes for CASSPTGIAGGVSGELFF.

This chain connects TRBV5-1 to TRBJ2-2; possible D gene TRBD2, 5 bases. V was trimmed by 4 bases and J by 5 bases, leaving 21 bases between them. This CDR3 contains 17 residues. CDR1 is SGHRS, CDR2 YFSETQ, per germline. The CDR3 spells CASSIEADFLETGELFF. CDR3 DNA: TGCGCCAGCAGCATAGAGGCGGACTTCCTGGAGACCGGGGAGCTGTTTTTT.

This chain connects TRBV11-2 to TRBJ2-1; D not certain. V shed 4 bases and J shed 7 bases, with 2 bases lying between them. Germline V CDR1 and CDR2: SGHAT, FQNNGV. The CDR3 loop spans 10 amino acids. Here the CDR3 reads CASSSNEQFF. The CDR3 DNA reads as TGTGCCAGCAGCTCAAATGAGCAGTTCTTC.

This clone was observed a single time. The V and J genes are TRBV5-1 and TRBJ1-1; 8 bases agree with TRBD1. Germline assignment: CDR1 SGHRS and CDR2 YFSETQ. There are 15 residues in the CDR3. Losses at the gene ends were 4 bases for V and 1 base for J; bases not matched to a gene: 6. CDR3 amino acids: CASSPLTGGNTEAFF. CDR3 DNA: TGCGCCAGCAGCCCCCTCACAGGGGGGAACACTGAAGCTTTCTTT.

The sample holds a few counts of this clone. The rearrangement uses TRBV5-1 and TRBJ1-3; D might be TRBD1 (5 bases). The CDR3 is 16 amino acids. The ends were cut back, 0 bases at V and 2 bases at J, with 12 bases in the middle. Germline assignment: CDR1 SGHRS and CDR2 YFSETQ. The CDR3 spells CASSLGGRGAGNTIYF. CDR3 nucleotides: TGCGCCAGCAGCTTGGGGGGCCGGGGGGCTGGAAACACCATATATTTT.

This sequence joins TRBV7-2 and TRBJ1-6; D call uncertain. V was cut by 5 bases and J by 9 bases, with 17 bases left in between. The germline V gene has CDR1 SGHTA and CDR2 FQGNSA. This CDR3 is 15 amino acids long. CDR3 sequence (DNA): TGTGCCAGCAGCCCGCCGGGGAGGGTACTTTCACCCCTCCACTTT. Its protein is CASSPPGRVLSPLHF.

The V and J genes are TRBV7-3 and TRBJ1-1, with 8 bases aligning to TRBD1. CDR3 size: 15 residues. The V gene's germline CDR1 is SGHTA and CDR2 FQGTGA. V lost 6 bases and J lost 2; bases outside the gene matches: 8. CDR3 nucleotides: TGTGCCAGCAGTCCCAGGACAGGGAAAAACACTGAAGCTTTCTTT. This codes for CASSPRTGKNTEAFF. Looking up the rest from reference TRBV7-3 and TRBJ1-1 gives the full variable domain: GAGVSQTPSNKVTEKGKYVELRCDPISGHTALYWYRQSLGQGPEFLIYFQGTGAADDSGLPNDRFFAVRPEGSVSTLKIQRTERGDSAVYLCASSPRTGKNTEAFFGQGTRLTVV.

CDR3 protein: CASRGQTGFSNEKLFF. Here the CDR3 DNA reads TGTGCCAGCAGGGGACAGACGGGGTTCAGTAATGAAAAACTGTTTTTT. The chain joins TRBV4-2 to TRBJ1-4, with 7 positions matching TRBD1. With 6 bases clipped from V and 4 bases from J, the junction kept 11 bases outside the gene matches. This CDR3 region has 16 residues. Germline V gives CDR1 LGHNA, CDR2 YNFKEQ.

This clone has more than one count but fewer than ten. The chain carries TRBV7-6 and TRBJ2-5, with 9 bases aligning to TRBD2. The CDR3 length is 15 residues. The V gene's germline CDR1 is SGHVS and CDR2 FNYEAQ. With 5 bases clipped from V and 5 bases from J, the junction kept 9 bases outside the gene matches. CDR3 region: CASSPAGGLGETQYF. The CDR3 nucleotides read TGTGCCAGCAGCCCAGCGGGGGGCCTGGGGGAGACCCAGTACTTC.

The chain has TRBV28 and TRBJ1-2; D is undetermined. Trimming shortened V by 3 bases and J by 5 bases, and 7 bases separated the two germline ends. The CDR3 is 12 residues long. Germline CDR1 and CDR2: MDHEN and SYDVKM. CDR3 residues: CASSLGEYGYTF. The CDR3 DNA reads as TGTGCCAGCAGTTTGGGCGAGTATGGCTACACCTTC.

CDR3 nucleotides: TGTGCCAGCAGTCTACAGGGGTGGTCTGGAAACACCATATATTTT. This sequence encodes CASSLQGWSGNTIYF. The rearrangement joins TRBV28 to TRBJ1-3, with TRBD1 matching over 7 bases. The CDR3 length is 15 residues. V lost 5 bases, J lost 1 base, and 5 bases stayed unmatched. CDR1 and CDR2 from the germline V gene are MDHEN and SYDVKM. Together with reference TRBV28 and TRBJ1-3, the CDR3 gives the full variable domain: DVKVTQSSRYLVKRTGEKVFLECVQDMDHENMFWYRQDPGLGLRLIYFSYDVKMKEKGDIPEGYSVSREKKERFSLILESASTNQTSMYLCASSLQGWSGNTIYFGEGSWLTVV.

This clone was recorded many times. The J gene is TRBJ2-6, the V gene TRBV7-8, with D possibly matching TRBD1 (5 bases). Germline V gene sequence: CDR1 SGHVS, CDR2 FQNEAQ. The CDR3 runs to 16 residues. Deletions cut 1 base from V and 4 bases from J, with 11 bases between. This chain's CDR3 is CASSLVRARGANVLTF. The CDR3 bases are TGTGCCAGCAGCTTAGTCAGGGCGCGAGGGGCCAACGTCCTGACTTTC.